This T cell receptor beta chain was sequenced for a study of blood T cell repertoires in COVID-19. Study-wide context: Researchers got acute and convalescent COVID-19 samples from the United States, Italy and Spain.

Sequencing was performed with immunoSEQ multiplex PCR; in TCRdb, only in-frame clones are kept and a portion is missing. The sample comprises roughly 140,000 clones, approximately 85% of which are singletons, and 3.5% to 5% rests with the top ten. The germline V gene encodes CDR1 SNHLY and CDR2 FYNNEI. Trimming removed 6 bases at V and 2 bases at J, with 16 bases between. CDR3 length: 15 amino acids. This receptor was taken from a woman aged 80 or older with acute or convalescent COVID-19. Specimen: peripheral blood. The chain joins TRBV2 to TRBJ2-5; D is perhaps TRBD2 (6 bases). The CDR3 loop reads CASRAYVTRQETQYF. In nucleotides, the CDR3 is TGTGCCAGCAGGGCCTATGTGACTAGGCAAGAGACCCAGTACTTC.